Presented here are 18 T cell receptor beta chains from one specimen sequenced in a study of blood T cell repertoires in COVID-19. Data came from immunoSEQ multiplex PCR; TCRdb stores just in-frame clones and leaves some out. The sample carries 130,000 or so clones, over 75% recorded once. Source material: peripheral blood. The source of these receptors is a man between 60 and 75 years old with active or convalescent COVID-19.

The rearrangement links TRBV9 to TRBJ2-3; weak D call: TRBD2 (6 bases). The germline V and J ends were trimmed by 2 bases and 6 bases, with 13 bases remaining between them. The CDR3 covers 14 residues. The germline gives CDR1 SGDLS, CDR2 YYNGEE. The CDR3 bases are TGTGCCAGCAGCGTTATCGGGGCGGGGGATACGCAGTATTTT. Its translation is CASSVIGAGDTQYF.

This clone was counted a single time. The V call is TRBV29-1, the J call TRBJ2-2, with unresolved D. V was clipped by 7 bases and J by 7 bases, with 16 bases between them. The CDR3 totals 13 residues. Germline V CDR1 and CDR2: SQVTM, ANQGSEA. CDR3 sequence (DNA): TGCAGCGCTAAAAGAGGTTTGGTCGGGGAGCTGTTTTTT. This gives the protein CSAKRGLVGELFF.

This clone was counted only a few times. The rearrangement joins TRBV4-3 to TRBJ1-2; D is undetermined. CDR3 length equals 14 residues. Germline V lookup: CDR1 LGHNA, CDR2 YSLEER. Trimming shortened V by 2 bases and J by 6 bases, and 13 bases separated the two germline ends. CDR3 amino acids: CASSQMEGQNGYTF. Here the CDR3 DNA reads TGCGCCAGCAGCCAAATGGAGGGCCAGAATGGCTACACCTTC.

The V and J genes are TRBV19 and TRBJ2-2; D ambiguous. The CDR3 consists of 16 residues. Per germline, CDR1 LNHDA and CDR2 SQIVND (reference sequence). V shed 5 bases and J shed 1 base, with 14 bases lying between them. In DNA, the CDR3 is TGTGCCAGTAGTGCTGGAAAGACTGGGAACACCGGGGAGCTGTTTTTT. Protein sequence: CASSAGKTGNTGELFF.

This chain's CDR3 is CASRRQGWELFF. Here the CDR3 DNA reads TGTGCCAGCAGAAGACAGGGGTGGGAGCTGTTTTTT. The V and J genes are TRBV2 and TRBJ2-2; 8 positions agree with TRBD1. The germline V gene encodes CDR1 SNHLY and CDR2 FYNNEI. This CDR3 comprises 12 residues. V shed 6 bases, J shed 9 bases, and the junction held 3 bases outside the gene matches.

This chain connects TRBV10-3 to TRBJ1-5; maybe TRBD1 (6 bases). Deletions cut 10 bases from V and 11 bases from J, with 27 bases between. The CDR3 covers 15 residues. CDR1 and CDR2 (germline): ENHRY, SYGVKD. CDR3 loop: CATSLTQGWDVSQHF. The CDR3 DNA follows: TGTGCCACCTCCTTAACCCAGGGGTGGGACGTGTCCCAGCATTTT.

The chain couples TRBV9 to TRBJ1-6, with D maybe TRBD1 (5 bases). Trimming removed 0 bases from V and 10 bases from J, with 11 bases in between. Germline CDR1 SGDLS, CDR2 YYNGEE. The CDR3 covers 14 residues. The CDR3 nucleotides are TGTGCCAGCAGCGTAGATCAGGGTGACTCACCCCTCCACTTT. Protein product: CASSVDQGDSPLHF.

V and J are TRBV7-2 and TRBJ1-4, with 9 bases that match TRBD1. The CDR3 consists of 16 residues. The germline gives CDR1 SGHTA, CDR2 FQGNSA. Trimming took 5 bases from V and 3 from J; bases not matched to a gene: 7. This chain's CDR3 is CASSRTGARANEKLFF. The CDR3 DNA follows: TGTGCCAGCAGCAGGACAGGGGCCAGGGCTAATGAAAAACTGTTTTTT.

This clone occurred once. The rearrangement uses TRBV4-2 and TRBJ1-1; perhaps TRBD1 as D (5 bases). Germline CDR1 is LGHNA and CDR2 is YNFKEQ. This CDR3 comprises 17 residues. The ends were cut back, 1 base at V and 0 bases at J, with 15 bases in the middle. The CDR3, as DNA: TGTGCCAGCAGCCAAGCTCGGAGGGGCGGGGTGAACACTGAAGCTTTCTTT. Translating it yields CASSQARRGGVNTEAFF.

The chain joins TRBV27 to TRBJ2-3; perhaps TRBD1 as D (7 bases). This CDR3 comprises 15 residues. From germline, CDR1 is MNHEY and CDR2 SMNVEV (reference sequence). Trimming left V 3 bases short and J 10 bases short, with 20 bases between. The CDR3 reads CASSLAVQGGRAQYF. The CDR3 DNA reads as TGTGCCAGCAGTTTGGCGGTCCAGGGGGGTCGTGCGCAGTATTTT.

V is TRBV7-6 and J is TRBJ2-7, with no clear D. V was clipped by 4 bases and J by 0 bases, with 13 bases between them. The CDR3 has 15 amino acids. Germline assignment: CDR1 SGHVS and CDR2 FNYEAQ. CDR3 nucleotide sequence: TGTGCCAGCAGCTCTCATATCTCGAGCTCCTACGAGCAGTACTTC. Residues: CASSSHISSSYEQYF. Using reference TRBV7-6 and TRBJ2-7 for the parts outside the CDR3, the full variable domain is GAGVSQSPRYKVTKRGQDVALRCDPISGHVSLYWYRQALGQGPEFLTYFNYEAQQDKSGLPNDRFSAERPEGSISTLTIQRTEQRDSAMYRCASSSHISSSYEQYFGPGTRLTVT.

The chain has TRBV10-1 and TRBJ2-1; TRBD2 agrees at 7 bases. V was clipped by 8 bases and J by 2 bases; unmatched bases: 12. Germline CDR1 and CDR2: WNHNN and SYGVQD (reference sequence). The CDR3 has 16 amino acids. The CDR3 protein is CASPRVAGVAYNEQFF. The CDR3 DNA reads as TGCGCCAGCCCCCGGGTGGCGGGAGTGGCCTACAATGAGCAGTTCTTC.

V is TRBV10-3 and J is TRBJ2-1; D perhaps matches TRBD2 (6 bases). CDR3 length: 19 amino acids. CDR1 and CDR2 from the germline V gene are ENHRY and SYGVKD. The ends were cut back, 4 bases at V and 0 bases at J, with 22 bases in the middle. CDR3 DNA sequence: TGTGCCATCAGTGCGTTTTCCGGGAGATTTCCGAGCTCCTACAATGAGCAGTTCTTC. This gives the protein CAISAFSGRFPSSYNEQFF.

The chain recombines TRBV11-2 with TRBJ1-2; perhaps TRBD1 as D (5 bases). Germline CDR1 is SGHAT and CDR2 is FQNNGV. The V end lost 6 bases, the J end lost 4 bases, and 15 bases lay between the germline ends. CDR3 size: 14 residues. CDR3 in DNA: TGTGCCAGCAGTGATCGGGGACTTTCCTATGGCTACACCTTC. Translated, it gives CASSDRGLSYGYTF.

This chain uses TRBV7-8 with TRBJ1-6; the D gene is possibly TRBD1 (6 bases). The ends were cut back, 4 bases at V and 4 bases at J, with 11 bases in the middle. The CDR3 is 15 residues long. CDR1 SGHVS and CDR2 FQNEAQ come from the germline V gene. The DNA for the CDR3 is TGTGCCAGCAGCTCAGAGACAGGTTATAATTCACCCCTCCACTTT. Translated: CASSSETGYNSPLHF.

The genes are TRBV7-8 and TRBJ1-5; 7 bases line up with TRBD1. With 1 base clipped from V and 0 bases from J, the junction kept 6 bases outside the gene matches. The CDR3 has 17 residues. CDR1 SGHVS and CDR2 FQNEAQ come from the germline V gene. CDR3 residues: CASSLGPQGSSNQPQHF. CDR3 sequence (DNA): TGTGCCAGCAGCTTAGGACCACAGGGGAGTAGCAATCAGCCCCAGCATTTT.

The rearrangement links TRBV10-1 to TRBJ2-3; 8 positions agree with TRBD2. CDR1 is WNHNN, CDR2 SYGVQD, per germline (reference sequence). Trimming at V came to 7 bases and at J to 3 bases, leaving 3 bases not matched to a gene. This CDR3 comprises 13 residues. CDR3: CASTQRETDTQYF. The CDR3 DNA reads as TGCGCCAGCACACAGCGGGAGACAGATACGCAGTATTTT.

The J gene is TRBJ1-2, the V gene TRBV11-2, with a tentative D call TRBD1 (5 bases). CDR1 and CDR2 from the germline V gene are SGHAT and FQNNGV. Trimming pared 0 bases from V and 7 bases from J, leaving 12 bases between. The CDR3 covers 14 residues. The CDR3 DNA is TGTGCCAGCAGCTTAGATAGGCTTAGGGGTGGCTACACCTTC. Its protein product is CASSLDRLRGGYTF.